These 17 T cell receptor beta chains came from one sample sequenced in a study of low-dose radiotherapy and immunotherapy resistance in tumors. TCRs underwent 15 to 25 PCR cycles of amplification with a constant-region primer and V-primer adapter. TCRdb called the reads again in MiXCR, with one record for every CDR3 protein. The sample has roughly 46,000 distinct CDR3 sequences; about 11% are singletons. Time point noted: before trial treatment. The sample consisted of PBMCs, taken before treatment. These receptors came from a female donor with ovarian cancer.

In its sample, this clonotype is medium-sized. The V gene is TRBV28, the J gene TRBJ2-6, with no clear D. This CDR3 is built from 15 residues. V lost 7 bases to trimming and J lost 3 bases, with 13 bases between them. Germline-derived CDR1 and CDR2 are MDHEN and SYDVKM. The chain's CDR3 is CASTSGGGGANVLTF. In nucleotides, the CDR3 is TGTGCCAGCACCTCGGGCGGCGGTGGGGCCAACGTCCTGACTTTC. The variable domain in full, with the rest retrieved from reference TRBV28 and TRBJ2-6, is DVKVTQSSRYLVKRTGEKVFLECVQDMDHENMFWYRQDPGLGLRLIYFSYDVKMKEKGDIPEGYSVSREKKERFSLILESASTNQTSMYLCASTSGGGGANVLTFGAGSRLTVL.

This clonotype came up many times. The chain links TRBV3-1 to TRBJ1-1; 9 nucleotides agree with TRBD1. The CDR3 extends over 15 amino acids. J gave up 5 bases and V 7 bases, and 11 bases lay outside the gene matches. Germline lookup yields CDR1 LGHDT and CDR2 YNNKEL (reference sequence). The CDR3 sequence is CASKEQGAVRTEAFF. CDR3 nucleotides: TGTGCCAGCAAAGAACAGGGGGCGGTTAGGACTGAAGCTTTCTTT.

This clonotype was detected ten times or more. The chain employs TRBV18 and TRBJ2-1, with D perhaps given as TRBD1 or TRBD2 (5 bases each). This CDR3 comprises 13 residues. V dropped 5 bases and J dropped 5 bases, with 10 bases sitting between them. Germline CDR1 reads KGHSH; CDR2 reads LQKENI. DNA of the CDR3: TGTGCCAGCTCATCGGGGCCAGACAATGAGCAGTTCTTC. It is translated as CASSSGPDNEQFF.

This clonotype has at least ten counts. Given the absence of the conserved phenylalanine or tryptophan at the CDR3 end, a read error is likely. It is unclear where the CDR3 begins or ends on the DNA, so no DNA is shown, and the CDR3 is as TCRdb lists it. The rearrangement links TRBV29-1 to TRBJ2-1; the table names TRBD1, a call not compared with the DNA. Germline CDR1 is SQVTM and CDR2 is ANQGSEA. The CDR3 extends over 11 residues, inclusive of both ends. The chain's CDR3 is CSVAWTGESLV.

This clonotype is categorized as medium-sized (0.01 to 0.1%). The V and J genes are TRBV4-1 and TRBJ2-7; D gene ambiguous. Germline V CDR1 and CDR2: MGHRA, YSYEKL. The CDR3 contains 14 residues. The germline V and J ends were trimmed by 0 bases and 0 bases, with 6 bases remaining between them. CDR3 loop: CASSQDRYSYEQYF. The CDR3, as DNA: TGCGCCAGCAGCCAAGATCGTTACTCCTACGAGCAGTACTTC.

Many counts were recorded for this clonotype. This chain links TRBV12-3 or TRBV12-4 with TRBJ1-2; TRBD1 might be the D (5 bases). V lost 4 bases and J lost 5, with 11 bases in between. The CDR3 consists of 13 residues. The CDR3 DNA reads TGTGCCAGCAGTTCCGTGGGGGGGTATGGCTACACCTTC. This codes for CASSSVGGYGYTF.

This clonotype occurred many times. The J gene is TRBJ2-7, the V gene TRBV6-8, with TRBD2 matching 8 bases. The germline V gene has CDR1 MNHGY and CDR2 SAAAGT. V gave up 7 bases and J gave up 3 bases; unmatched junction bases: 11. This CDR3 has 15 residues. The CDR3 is CASTTRGAWGYEQYF. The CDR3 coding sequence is TGTGCCAGCACCACGCGGGGGGCCTGGGGCTACGAGCAGTACTTC.

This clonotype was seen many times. The DNA for the CDR3 is TGTGCCAGCGCCTCGCCCCCCCCAGATACGCAGTATTTT. Translated, it gives CASASPPPDTQYF. This chain connects TRBV2 to TRBJ2-3; D is ambiguous. The CDR3 covers 13 residues. CDR1 SNHLY and CDR2 FYNNEI come from the germline V gene. V was pared by 8 bases and J by 4 bases, with 13 bases between.

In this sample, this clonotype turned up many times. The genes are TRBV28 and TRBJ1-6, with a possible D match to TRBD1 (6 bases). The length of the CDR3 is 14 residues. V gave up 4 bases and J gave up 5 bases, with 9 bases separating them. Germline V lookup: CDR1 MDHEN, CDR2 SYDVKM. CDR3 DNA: TGTGCCAGCAGTTCGACAGGTGATAATTCACCCCTCCACTTT. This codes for CASSSTGDNSPLHF.

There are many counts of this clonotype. The DNA for the CDR3 is TGTGCCAGCAGCTTAGCCGGGCAGCGGGGTGAGCAGTTCTTC. Translated, it gives CASSLAGQRGEQFF. J is TRBJ2-1 and V is TRBV13; TRBD2 aligns across 7 bases. Germline CDR1 is PRHDT and CDR2 is FYEKMQ (reference sequence). V shed 1 base, J shed 9 bases, and the junction held 6 bases outside the gene matches. This CDR3 has 14 amino acids.

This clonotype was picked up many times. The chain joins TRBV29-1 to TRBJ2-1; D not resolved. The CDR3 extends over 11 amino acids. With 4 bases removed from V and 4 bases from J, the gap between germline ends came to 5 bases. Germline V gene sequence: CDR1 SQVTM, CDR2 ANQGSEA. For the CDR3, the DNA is TGCAGCGTTGGACAATACAATGAGCAGTTCTTC. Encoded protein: CSVGQYNEQFF.

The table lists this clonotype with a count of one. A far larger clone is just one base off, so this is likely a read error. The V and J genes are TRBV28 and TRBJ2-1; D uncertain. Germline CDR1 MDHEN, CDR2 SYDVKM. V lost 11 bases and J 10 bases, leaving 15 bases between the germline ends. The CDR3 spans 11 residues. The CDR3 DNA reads TGTGCCTGCAAGGGCTCCTACGAGCAGTTCTTC. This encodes CACKGSYEQFF.

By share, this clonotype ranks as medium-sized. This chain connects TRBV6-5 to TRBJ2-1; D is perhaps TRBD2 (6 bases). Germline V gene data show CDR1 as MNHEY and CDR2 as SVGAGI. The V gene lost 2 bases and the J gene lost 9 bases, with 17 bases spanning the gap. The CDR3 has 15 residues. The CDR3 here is CASSYALGPGVEQFF. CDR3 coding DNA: TGTGCCAGCAGTTACGCCCTGGGACCGGGAGTTGAGCAGTTCTTC.

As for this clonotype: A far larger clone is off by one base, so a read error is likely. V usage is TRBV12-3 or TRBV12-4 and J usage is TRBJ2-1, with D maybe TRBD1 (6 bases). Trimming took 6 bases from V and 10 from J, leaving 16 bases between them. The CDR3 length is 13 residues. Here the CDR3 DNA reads TGTGCCAGCAGGCCCACGACAGGCGCCGAGCAGTTCTTC. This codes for CASRPTTGAEQFF.

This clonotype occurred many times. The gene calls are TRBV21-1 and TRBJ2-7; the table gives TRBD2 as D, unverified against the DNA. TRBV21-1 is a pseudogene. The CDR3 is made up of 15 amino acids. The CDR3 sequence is CASSNTSGRTPEQYF. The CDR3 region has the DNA TGTGCCAGCAGCAACACTAGCGGGAGGACCCCCGAGCAGTACTTC.

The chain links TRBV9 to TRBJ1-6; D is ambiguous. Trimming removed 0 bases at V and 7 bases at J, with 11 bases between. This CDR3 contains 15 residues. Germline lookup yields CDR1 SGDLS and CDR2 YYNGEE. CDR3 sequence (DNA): TGTGCCAGCAGCGTAGCGGGCCAGATGAATTCACCCCTCCACTTT. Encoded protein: CASSVAGQMNSPLHF. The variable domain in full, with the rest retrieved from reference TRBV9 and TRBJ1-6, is DSGVTQTPKHLITATGQRVTLRCSPRSGDLSVYWYQQSLDQGLQFLIQYYNGEERAKGNILERFSAQQFPDLHSELNLSSLELGDSALYFCASSVAGQMNSPLHFGNGTRLTVT.

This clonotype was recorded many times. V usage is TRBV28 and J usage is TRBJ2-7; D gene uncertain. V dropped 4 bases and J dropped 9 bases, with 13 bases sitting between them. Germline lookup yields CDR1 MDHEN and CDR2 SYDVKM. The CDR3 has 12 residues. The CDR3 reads CASSSLYGLQYF. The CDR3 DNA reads TGTGCCAGCAGTTCCCTCTACGGTCTGCAGTACTTC.